This TCR beta chain appears in the sequencing data of a study of CD8 T cells in ankylosing spondylitis. This CDR3 is 16 amino acids long. J lost 7 bases, V lost 4 bases, and 13 bases had no gene match. CDR1 and CDR2 (germline): LGHDT, YNNKEL (reference sequence). Libraries of TCR beta came from quantitative 5'-RACE with molecular barcodes. TCRdb called the 5' RACE reads again in MiXCR, with one record for every CDR3 protein. There are 300,000 to 350,000 distinct CDR3 sequences in the sample; around 20% occur only once, and about 4% lies in the top ten. In the case of this clonotype: Its cognate antigen is unknown.

Points from the study as a whole: A motif in TCR beta, a set of eight or nine highly homologous variants, appeared characteristic of ankylosing spondylitis blood. The study looked at matched synovial fluid samples from ankylosing spondylitis patients. Disease-linked clones were reported to be significantly enriched there. Reactive arthritis synovial fluid and blood previously showed some of these motif variants.

The V gene is TRBV3-1, the J gene TRBJ2-1; 7 positions match TRBD2. The sample taken for sequencing was blood, either unsorted or a sorted T cell fraction (not recorded which). This receptor was identified in a female donor with ankylosing spondylitis or in good health (not recorded which). CDR3 in amino acids: CASSPLEGGRRNEQFF. The CDR3 region has the DNA TGTGCCAGCAGCCCACTTGAGGGCGGGAGACGGAATGAGCAGTTCTTC.